One and the same sample provided the 10 T cell receptor beta chains below, sequenced in a study of blood T cell repertoires in COVID-19. Here immunoSEQ multiplex PCR was the method, and the copy in TCRdb shows in-frame clones only, minus some. The data show hundreds of thousands of clones, around 83% seen once. The sequencing sample was made of peripheral blood. The receptors here all came from an elderly man with acute or convalescent COVID-19.

This clone occurred a few times. The rearrangement uses TRBV5-1 and TRBJ2-2; no clear D. Germline V CDR1 and CDR2: SGHRS, YFSETQ. This CDR3 has 18 amino acids. The ends were cut back, 7 bases at V and 2 bases at J, with 24 bases in the middle. The CDR3 DNA follows: TGCGCCAGCGGTCGTAGGCCGGCCTCCGAGGTTAACACCGGGGAGCTGTTTTTT. The encoded protein is CASGRRPASEVNTGELFF.

The rearrangement links TRBV6-5 to TRBJ2-7; 7 bases align to TRBD2. The trim removed 8 bases at V and 3 bases at J, leaving 4 bases unmatched. Germline V gives CDR1 MNHEY, CDR2 SVGAGI. CDR3 length: 12 amino acids. In DNA, the CDR3 is TGTGCCAGCGGAGGGGAGGGCTACGAGCAGTACTTC. Translating gives CASGGEGYEQYF.

The chain links TRBV7-2 to TRBJ1-2, with 12 bases fitting TRBD1. CDR1 and CDR2 from the germline V gene are SGHTA and FQGNSA. CDR3 size: 14 residues. V was clipped by 5 bases and J by 6 bases; unmatched bases: 4. The CDR3 sequence is CASSTGTGGNGYTF. The DNA of the CDR3 is TGTGCCAGCAGCACCGGGACAGGGGGCAATGGCTACACCTTC. Supplemented by reference TRBV7-2 and TRBJ1-2, the full variable domain reads GAGVSQSPSNKVTEKGKDVELRCDPISGHTALYWYRQSLGQGLEFLIYFQGNSAPDKSGLPSDRFSAERTGGSVSTLTIQRTQQEDSAVYLCASSTGTGGNGYTFGSGTRLTVV.

The genes are TRBV6-6 and TRBJ1-3, with 7 bases identical to TRBD1. The germline gives CDR1 MNHNY, CDR2 SVGAGI (reference sequence). After removal of 5 bases from V and 4 bases from J, the junction contained 11 bases not matched to a gene. The CDR3 is 16 amino acids. CDR3 in DNA: TGTGCCAGCAGTCGAACCGGAACAGGGGTCGGAAACACCATATATTTT. Encoded protein: CASSRTGTGVGNTIYF.

The V call is TRBV6-5, the J call TRBJ2-1; no clear D. The germline CDR1 and CDR2 sequences are MNHEY and SVGAGI. The V end was cut by 6 bases, the J end by 4 bases, with 7 bases between. The CDR3 has 12 residues. CDR3 protein: CASRLRYNEQFF. Here the CDR3 DNA reads TGTGCCAGCAGACTTAGATACAATGAGCAGTTCTTC.

This clone was observed a few times. This chain joins TRBV4-2 and TRBJ2-1; 14 nucleotides agree with TRBD2. Looked up from germline, CDR1 is LGHNA and CDR2 is YNFKEQ. CDR3 length equals 19 residues. J was trimmed by 1 base and V by 2 bases; bases with no gene match: 7. The CDR3 here is CASSQRPRTSGGSYNEQFF. The CDR3 DNA reads as TGTGCCAGCAGCCAACGTCCCCGGACTAGCGGGGGGTCCTACAATGAGCAGTTCTTC.

Notes on this clone: This same CDR3 is encoded by further DNA sequences in the sample. This rearrangement joins TRBV5-1 to TRBJ2-7; TRBD1 is a possible D gene (5 bases). This CDR3 comprises 13 residues. V was shortened by 1 base and J by 0 bases, with 5 bases between the two germline ends. The germline gives CDR1 SGHRS, CDR2 YFSETQ. The CDR3 reads CASSLQGSYEQYF. In DNA, the CDR3 is TGCGCCAGCAGCTTGCAGGGCTCCTACGAGCAGTACTTC. Variable domain in full (rest from reference TRBV5-1 and TRBJ2-7): KAGVTQTPRYLIKTRGQQVTLSCSPISGHRSVSWYQQTPGQGLQFLFEYFSETQRNKGNFPGRFSGRQFSNSRSEMNVSTLELGDSALYLCASSLQGSYEQYFGPGTRLTVT.

This chain uses TRBV7-6 with TRBJ2-1; 8 nucleotides align to TRBD1. V gave up 3 bases and J gave up 8 bases; unmatched junction bases: 3. CDR1 is SGHVS and CDR2 is FNYEAQ in the germline V gene. The CDR3 is 13 amino acids. CDR3 in DNA: TGTGCCAGCAGCTTGGGACAGGCAGATGAGCAGTTCTTC. It is translated as CASSLGQADEQFF.

In its sample, this clone was seen once. The chain carries TRBV3-1 (or the pseudogene TRBV3-2) and TRBJ2-5, with D maybe TRBD1 (5 bases). The germline gives CDR1 LGHDT, CDR2 YNNKEL (reference sequence). The V gene lost 3 bases and the J gene lost 8 bases, with 16 bases spanning the gap. This CDR3 comprises 14 residues. This chain's CDR3 is CASSHSTDKNTQYF. The DNA of the CDR3 is TGTGCCAGCAGCCACTCGACAGACAAGAATACCCAGTACTTC.

The chain recombines TRBV6-5 with TRBJ2-6; 7 bases align to TRBD1. The germline CDR1 and CDR2 sequences are MNHEY and SVGAGI. The CDR3 runs to 16 residues. V gave up 4 bases and J gave up 0 bases; unmatched junction bases: 3. CDR3 nucleotides: TGTGCCAGCAGTTCGACAGGGAGCTCTGGGGCCAACGTCCTGACTTTC. Translation gives CASSSTGSSGANVLTF.